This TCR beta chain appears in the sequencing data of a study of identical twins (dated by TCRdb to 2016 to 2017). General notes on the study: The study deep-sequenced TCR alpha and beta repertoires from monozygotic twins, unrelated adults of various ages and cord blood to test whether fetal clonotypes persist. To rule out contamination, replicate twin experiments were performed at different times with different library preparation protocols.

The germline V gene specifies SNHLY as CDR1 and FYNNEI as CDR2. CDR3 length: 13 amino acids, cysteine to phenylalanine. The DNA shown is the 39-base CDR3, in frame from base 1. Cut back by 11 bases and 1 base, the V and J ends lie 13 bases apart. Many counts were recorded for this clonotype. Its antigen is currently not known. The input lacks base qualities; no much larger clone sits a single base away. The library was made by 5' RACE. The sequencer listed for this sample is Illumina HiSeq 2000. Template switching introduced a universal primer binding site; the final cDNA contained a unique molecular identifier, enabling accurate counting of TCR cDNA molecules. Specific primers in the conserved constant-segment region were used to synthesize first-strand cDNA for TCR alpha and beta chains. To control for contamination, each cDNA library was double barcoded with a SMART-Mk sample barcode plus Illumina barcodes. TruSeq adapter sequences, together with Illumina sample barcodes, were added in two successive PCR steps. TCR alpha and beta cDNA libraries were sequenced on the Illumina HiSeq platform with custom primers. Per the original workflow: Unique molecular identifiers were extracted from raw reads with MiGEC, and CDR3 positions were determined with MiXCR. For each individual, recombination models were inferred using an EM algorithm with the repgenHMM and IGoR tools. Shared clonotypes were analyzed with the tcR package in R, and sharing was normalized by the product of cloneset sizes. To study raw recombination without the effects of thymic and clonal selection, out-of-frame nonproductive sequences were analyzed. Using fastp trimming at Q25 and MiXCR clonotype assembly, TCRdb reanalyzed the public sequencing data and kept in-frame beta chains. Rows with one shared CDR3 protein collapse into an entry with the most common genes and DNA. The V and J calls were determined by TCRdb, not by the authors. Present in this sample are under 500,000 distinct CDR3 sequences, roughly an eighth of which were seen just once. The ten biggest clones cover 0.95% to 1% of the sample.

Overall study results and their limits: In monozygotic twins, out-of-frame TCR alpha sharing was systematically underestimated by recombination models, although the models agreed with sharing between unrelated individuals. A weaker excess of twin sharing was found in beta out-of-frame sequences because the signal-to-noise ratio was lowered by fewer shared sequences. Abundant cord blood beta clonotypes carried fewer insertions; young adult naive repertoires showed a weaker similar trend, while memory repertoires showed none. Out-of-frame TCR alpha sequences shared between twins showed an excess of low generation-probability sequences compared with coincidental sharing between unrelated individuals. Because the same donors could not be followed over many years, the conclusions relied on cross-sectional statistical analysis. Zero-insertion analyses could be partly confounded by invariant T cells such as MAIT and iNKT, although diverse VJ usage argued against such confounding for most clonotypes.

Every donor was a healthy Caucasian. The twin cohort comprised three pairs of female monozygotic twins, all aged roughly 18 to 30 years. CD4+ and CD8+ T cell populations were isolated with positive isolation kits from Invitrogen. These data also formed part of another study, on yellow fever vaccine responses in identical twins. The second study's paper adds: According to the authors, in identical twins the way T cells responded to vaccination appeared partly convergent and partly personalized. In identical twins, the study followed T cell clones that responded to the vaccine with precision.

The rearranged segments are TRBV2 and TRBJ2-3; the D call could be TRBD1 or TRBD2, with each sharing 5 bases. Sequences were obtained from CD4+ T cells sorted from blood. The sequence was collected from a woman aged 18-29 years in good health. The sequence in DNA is TGTGCCCTCCGGCGAGGGGGCACAGATACGCAGTATTTT. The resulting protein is CALRRGGTDTQYF.